One sample yielded the 20 T cell receptor beta chains listed below, sequenced in a study of CD8 T cells in ankylosing spondylitis. TCRdb passed the 5' RACE reads through MiXCR, listing each CDR3 protein once. The sample includes some 150,000 distinct CDR3 sequences, under 55% of them seen just once. The sequencing sample was made of synovial fluid, either unsorted or a sorted T cell fraction (not recorded which). The receptors here all came from a male donor with ankylosing spondylitis.

The chain is built from TRBV5-1 and TRBJ2-1, with a weak D call TRBD2 (5 bases). V was clipped by 10 bases and J by 4 bases, with 21 bases between them. The CDR3 length is 15 residues. Germline CDR1 SGHRS, CDR2 YFSETQ. The CDR3 bases are TGCGCCGGACTCGTAAGGGTTAGAGGTTACAATGAGCAGTTCTTC. Its protein is CAGLVRVRGYNEQFF.

The rearrangement uses TRBV28 and TRBJ2-7; D remains ambiguous. Trimming stripped 5 bases from V and 3 bases from J, with 14 bases between. The CDR3 extends over 14 amino acids. The germline V gene encodes CDR1 MDHEN and CDR2 SYDVKM. The CDR3 region has the DNA TGTGCCAGCAGTCCCCACTGGATAAACTACGAGCAGTACTTC. It yields the protein CASSPHWINYEQYF.

This clonotype occurred a few times. J is TRBJ2-1 and V is TRBV4-3; 8 bases fit TRBD2. From germline, CDR1 is LGHNA and CDR2 YSLEER. With 0 bases clipped from V and 4 bases from J, the junction kept 5 bases outside the gene matches. The CDR3 sequence is 16 residues long. CDR3 sequence reads: CASSQDRSGGYNEQFF. The CDR3 region has the DNA TGCGCCAGCAGCCAAGATAGGAGCGGGGGATACAATGAGCAGTTCTTC.

The chain joins TRBV7-3 to TRBJ2-7; perhaps D is TRBD1 or TRBD2 (5 bases each). The V gene lost 2 bases and the J gene lost 2 bases, with 13 bases spanning the gap. The CDR3 contains 15 residues. Germline loops: CDR1 SGHTA, CDR2 FQGTGA. The CDR3 here is CASSLDGGATYEQYF. The CDR3 bases are TGTGCCAGCAGCTTAGATGGGGGAGCGACCTACGAGCAGTACTTC.

The chain is built from TRBV20-1 and TRBJ2-1; D tentatively fits TRBD1 or TRBD2 (5 bases each). With 5 bases removed from V and 8 bases from J, the gap between germline ends came to 25 bases. The CDR3 contains 16 residues. Germline CDR1 reads DFQATT; CDR2 reads SNEGSKA (reference sequence). The CDR3, as DNA: TGCAGTGCTCCACCTCGATGGGGACCTGGTGGGGATGAGCAGTTCTTC. Residues: CSAPPRWGPGGDEQFF.

The J gene is TRBJ2-7, the V gene TRBV12-3 or TRBV12-4, with 14 positions matching TRBD2. After removal of 2 bases from V and 5 bases from J, the junction contained 5 bases not matched to a gene. The CDR3 runs to 16 residues. Here the CDR3 DNA reads TGTGCCAGCAGTTTACCGAGGACTAGCGGGGGGAACGAGCAGTACTTC. It codes for CASSLPRTSGGNEQYF.

The V and J genes are TRBV20-1 and TRBJ2-1; 7 nucleotides align to TRBD2. The germline CDR1 and CDR2 sequences are DFQATT and SNEGSKA (reference sequence). CDR3 length: 15 amino acids. The J segment lost 0 bases and the V segment lost 4 bases, leaving 6 bases of the junction unmatched. CDR3 protein: CSATWGGVSYNEQFF. CDR3 bases: TGCAGTGCTACCTGGGGGGGGGTCTCCTACAATGAGCAGTTCTTC.

The chain has TRBV5-6 and TRBJ1-1; D uncertain. V lost 4 bases and J 11 bases, leaving 24 bases between the germline ends. The CDR3 spans 15 residues. Germline values: CDR1 SGHDT, CDR2 YYEEEE. The CDR3 coding sequence is TGTGCCAGCAGCCTAAATGGACGCGCGGCTTTCGAGGCTTTCTTT. Translation: CASSLNGRAAFEAFF.

This clonotype was seen a few times. The rearrangement links TRBV6-2 or TRBV6-3 to TRBJ1-6; possible D gene TRBD1, 6 bases. CDR3 size: 15 residues. Trimming removed 2 bases at V and 9 bases at J, with 14 bases between. CDR1 MNHEY and CDR2 SVGEGT come from the germline V gene. DNA of the CDR3: TGTGCCAGCAGTTACCTTGGGGGGCGAGGTTCACCCCTCCACTTT. Its translation: CASSYLGGRGSPLHF.

The J gene is TRBJ2-7, the V gene TRBV11-2; TRBD1 might be the D (6 bases). This CDR3 region has 19 residues. CDR1 is SGHAT and CDR2 is FQNNGV in the germline V gene. V was shortened by 5 bases and J by 1 base, with 27 bases between the two germline ends. The CDR3 sequence: CASSRRSGHNHPLSYEQYF. The CDR3 nucleotides read TGTGCCAGCAGCCGCAGGTCGGGACATAACCACCCTCTGTCCTACGAGCAGTACTTC.

This clonotype was observed a few times. This CDR3 is CASSPRGAGAPGNTIYF. In DNA form, the CDR3 reads TGTGCCAGCAGCCCCCGTGGGGCGGGGGCGCCTGGAAACACCATATATTTT. The chain employs TRBV4-2 and TRBJ1-3; D perhaps matches TRBD1 (6 bases). The germline CDR1 and CDR2 sequences are LGHNA and YNFKEQ. V was trimmed by 4 bases and J by 2 bases, leaving 18 bases between them. There are 17 residues in the CDR3.

The V call is TRBV4-3, the J call TRBJ2-7, with 10 bases identical to TRBD2. This CDR3 comprises 16 residues. V lost 0 bases to trimming and J lost 5 bases; unmatched junction nucleotides: 7. Germline V gene sequence: CDR1 LGHNA, CDR2 YSLEER. This chain's CDR3 is CASSQDGAGGVNEQYF. The CDR3 nucleotides are TGCGCCAGCAGCCAAGACGGAGCGGGAGGGGTCAACGAGCAGTACTTC.

In its sample, this clonotype was seen a few times. V usage is TRBV5-5 and J usage is TRBJ2-7; D gene uncertain. CDR1 is SGHKS, CDR2 YYEKEE, per germline (reference sequence). Trimming cost V 4 bases and J 0 bases, with 14 bases left between them. The CDR3 is 15 amino acids. CDR3 DNA: TGTGCCAGCAGCCTGACGGACGAAAGCTCCTACGAGCAGTACTTC. Translated: CASSLTDESSYEQYF. The whole variable domain, remainder taken from reference TRBV5-5 and TRBJ2-7, is DAGVTQSPTHLIKTRGQQVTLRCSPISGHKSVSWYQQVLGQGPQFIFQYYEKEERGRGNFPDRFSARQFPNYSSELNVNALLLGDSALYLCASSLTDESSYEQYFGPGTRLTVT.

This clonotype occurred many times. The chain employs TRBV27 and TRBJ1-1; no clear D gene. This CDR3 is 13 amino acids long. The ends were cut back, 2 bases at V and 1 base at J, with 5 bases in the middle. The germline V gene encodes CDR1 MNHEY and CDR2 SMNVEV (reference sequence). The CDR3 protein is CASSLGSNTEAFF. The CDR3 nucleotides are TGTGCCAGCAGTTTAGGGTCGAACACTGAAGCTTTCTTT.

This clonotype was detected only a few times. V gene TRBV28 combines with J gene TRBJ2-2, with D perhaps matching TRBD2 (7 bases). From germline, CDR1 is MDHEN and CDR2 SYDVKM. CDR3 size: 17 residues. Trimming shortened V by 5 bases and J by 7 bases, and 23 bases separated the two germline ends. CDR3 residues: CASSPTVGGPFGGELFF. DNA for the CDR3: TGTGCCAGCAGTCCCACGGTGGGGGGGCCTTTTGGCGGGGAGCTGTTTTTT.

This chain joins TRBV27 and TRBJ2-1; weak D call: TRBD2 (5 bases). Trimming stripped 4 bases from V and 3 bases from J, with 13 bases between. This CDR3 contains 15 residues. Germline CDR1 MNHEY, CDR2 SMNVEV (reference sequence). The CDR3 coding sequence is TGTGCCAGCAGTTACGGGAAGACCCACTACAATGAGCAGTTCTTC. Amino acids: CASSYGKTHYNEQFF.

This clonotype was picked up one time. The CDR3 sequence is CAIKAQGAISYEQYF. The CDR3 coding sequence is TGTGCCATCAAAGCACAGGGGGCGATCTCCTACGAGCAGTACTTC. The chain has TRBV10-3 and TRBJ2-7, with 9 bases lining up with TRBD1. CDR1 is ENHRY, CDR2 SYGVKD, per germline. This CDR3 comprises 15 residues. The trim removed 7 bases at V and 0 bases at J, leaving 7 bases unmatched.

The chain links TRBV20-1 to TRBJ2-1; TRBD2 agrees at 9 bases. Looked up from germline, CDR1 is DFQATT and CDR2 is SNEGSKA (reference sequence). The CDR3 spans 14 residues. V was pared by 5 bases and J by 4 bases, with 6 bases of the junction left unmatched. CDR3 sequence reads: CSARTSGPYNEQFF. In DNA, the CDR3 is TGCAGTGCTCGTACTAGCGGGCCATACAATGAGCAGTTCTTC.

J is TRBJ1-1 and V is TRBV10-2, with D perhaps matching TRBD1 (5 bases). The germline gives CDR1 WSHSY, CDR2 SAAADI. Trimming left V 6 bases short and J 4 bases short, with 9 bases between. The CDR3 is 12 residues long. The chain's CDR3 is CASRGEITEAFF. The CDR3 nucleotides read TGCGCCAGCAGAGGGGAGATCACTGAAGCTTTCTTT.

The chain employs TRBV20-1 and TRBJ2-3; possibly TRBD2 for D (6 bases). Trimming took off 3 bases at V and 6 bases at J, with 16 bases between the two ends. This CDR3 region has 14 residues. Germline V gene lookup returns CDR1 DFQATT and CDR2 SNEGSKA (reference sequence). CDR3 amino acids: CSASSGVKADTQYF. CDR3 nucleotides: TGCAGTGCTAGCTCGGGGGTCAAGGCGGATACGCAGTATTTT.